The T cell receptor beta chain described here comes from a study of blood T cells in healthy people across ages. A second PCR, run for roughly 7 to 11 cycles, used a sample-barcoded 5' primer plus a J-beta primer mix. TCRdb re-derived calls from the 5' RACE reads in MiXCR, one entry per CDR3 protein. Of under 700,000 distinct CDR3 sequences detected, around 24% appear once; the ten largest clones hold approximately 10%. Germline lookup yields CDR1 SGHDN and CDR2 FVKESK. There are 17 residues in the CDR3. The junction had 10 bases not matched to a gene; V was cut back by 2 bases and J by 1 base. Only a few counts were recorded for this clonotype. Isolation per sample recovered at least 6 million PBMCs. The data also belong to a second study, concerning T cells of mothers and their children. That investigation notes: A few healthy Caucasian mothers and their six children were the donors.

This TCR came from a boy between 10 and 17 years old in good health. Sequences were obtained from blood. The chain uses TRBV14 and TRBJ2-5; TRBD2 aligns across 7 bases. The CDR3 spells CASSQHGLAVFQETQYF. CDR3 nucleotide sequence: TGTGCCAGCAGCCAACATGGCCTAGCGGTTTTCCAAGAGACCCAGTACTTC.